The T cell receptor beta chain under discussion was sequenced for a study of CD8 T cells in ankylosing spondylitis. Germline V CDR1 and CDR2: MNHNS, SASEGT. The CDR3 consists of 14 residues. The trim removed 6 bases at V and 1 base at J, leaving 5 bases unmatched. Quantitative 5'-RACE with molecular barcodes produced the TCR beta libraries. A single record per CDR3 protein comes from TCRdb applying MiXCR to the 5' RACE reads. This table has some 350,000 distinct CDR3 sequences, roughly 14% appearing once. Regarding this clonotype: Its target is not known.

Study results and limitations: There was reportedly significant enrichment of clones that were disease-linked in matched ankylosing spondylitis synovial fluid. It appeared that ankylosing spondylitis blood was characterized by a TCR beta motif of several highly homologous variants.

The source of this sequence is a male donor with ankylosing spondylitis or in good health (not recorded which). The rearrangement links TRBV6-1 to TRBJ1-2, with 7 bases aligning to TRBD1. Sequenced input: blood, either unsorted or a sorted T cell fraction (not recorded which). DNA for the CDR3: TGTGCCAGCAGCCTGGGACAGCTTAACTATGGCTACACCTTC. Translation: CASSLGQLNYGYTF.